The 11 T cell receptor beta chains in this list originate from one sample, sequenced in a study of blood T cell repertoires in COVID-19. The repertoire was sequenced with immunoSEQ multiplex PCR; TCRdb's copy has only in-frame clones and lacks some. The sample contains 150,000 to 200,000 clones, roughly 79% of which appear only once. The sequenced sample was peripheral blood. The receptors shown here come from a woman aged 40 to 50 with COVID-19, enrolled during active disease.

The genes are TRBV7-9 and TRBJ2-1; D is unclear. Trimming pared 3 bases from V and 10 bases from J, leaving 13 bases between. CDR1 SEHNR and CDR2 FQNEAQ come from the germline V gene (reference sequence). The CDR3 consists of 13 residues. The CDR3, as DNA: TGTGCCAGCAGCTTCCCTAGGCTTCCCGAGCAGTTCTTC. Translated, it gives CASSFPRLPEQFF.

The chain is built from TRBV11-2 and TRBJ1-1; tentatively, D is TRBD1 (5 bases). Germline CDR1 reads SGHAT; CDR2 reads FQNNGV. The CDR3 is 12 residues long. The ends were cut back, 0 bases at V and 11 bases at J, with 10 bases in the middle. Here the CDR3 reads CASSLDRGMAFF. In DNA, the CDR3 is TGTGCCAGCAGCTTAGATCGGGGGATGGCTTTCTTT. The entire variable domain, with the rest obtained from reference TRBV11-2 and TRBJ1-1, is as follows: EAGVAQSPRYKIIEKRQSVAFWCNPISGHATLYWYQQILGQGPKLLIQFQNNGVVDDSQLPKDRFSAERLKGVDSTLKIQPAKLEDSAVYLCASSLDRGMAFFGQGTRLTVV.

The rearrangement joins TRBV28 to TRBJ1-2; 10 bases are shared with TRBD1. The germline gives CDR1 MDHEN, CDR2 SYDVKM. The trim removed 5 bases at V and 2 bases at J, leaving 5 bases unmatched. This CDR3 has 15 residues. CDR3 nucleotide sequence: TGTGCCAGCAGTATCCCGGGACAGGGGAACTATGGCTACACCTTC. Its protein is CASSIPGQGNYGYTF.

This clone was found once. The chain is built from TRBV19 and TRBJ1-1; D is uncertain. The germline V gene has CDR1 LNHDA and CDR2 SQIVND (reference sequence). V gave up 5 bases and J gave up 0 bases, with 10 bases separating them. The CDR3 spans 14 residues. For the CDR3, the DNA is TGTGCCAGTAGTCCGGAGGGTATGAACACTGAAGCTTTCTTT. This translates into CASSPEGMNTEAFF.

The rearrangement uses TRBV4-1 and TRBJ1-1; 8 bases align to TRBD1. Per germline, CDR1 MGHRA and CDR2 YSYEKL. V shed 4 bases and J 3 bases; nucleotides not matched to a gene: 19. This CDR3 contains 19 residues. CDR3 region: CASSPADPGQAIIYTEAFF. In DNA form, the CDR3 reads TGCGCCAGCAGCCCTGCGGACCCGGGACAGGCTATAATTTACACTGAAGCTTTCTTT.

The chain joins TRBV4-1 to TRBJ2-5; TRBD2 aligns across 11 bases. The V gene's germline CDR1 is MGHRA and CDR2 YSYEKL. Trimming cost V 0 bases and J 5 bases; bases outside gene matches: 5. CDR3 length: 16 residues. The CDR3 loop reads CASSQESASGRETQYF. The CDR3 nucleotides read TGCGCCAGCAGCCAAGAATCCGCTAGCGGGAGGGAGACCCAGTACTTC.

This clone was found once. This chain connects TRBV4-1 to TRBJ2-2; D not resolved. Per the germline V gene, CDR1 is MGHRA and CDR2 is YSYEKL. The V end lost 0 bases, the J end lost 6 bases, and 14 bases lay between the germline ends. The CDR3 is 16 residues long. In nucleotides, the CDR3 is TGCGCCAGCAGCCAAGAGGTTGAGGTTCGGGCCGGGGAGCTGTTTTTT. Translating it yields CASSQEVEVRAGELFF.

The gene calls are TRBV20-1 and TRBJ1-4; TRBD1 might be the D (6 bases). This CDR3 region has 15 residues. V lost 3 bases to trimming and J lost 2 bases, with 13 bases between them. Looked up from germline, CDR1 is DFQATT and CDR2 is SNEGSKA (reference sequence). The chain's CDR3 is CSASRGAGTNEKLFF. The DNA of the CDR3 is TGCAGTGCTAGTCGGGGGGCGGGGACTAATGAAAAACTGTTTTTT.

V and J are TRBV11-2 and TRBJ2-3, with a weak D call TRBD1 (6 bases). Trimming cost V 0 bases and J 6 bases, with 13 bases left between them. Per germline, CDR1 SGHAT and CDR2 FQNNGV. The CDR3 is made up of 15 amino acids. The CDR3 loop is CASSLDLGAVDTQYF. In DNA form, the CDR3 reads TGTGCCAGCAGCTTAGATCTGGGGGCGGTGGATACGCAGTATTTT.

DNA of the CDR3: TGTGCCAGCTCATCCTCGCGGACGGGAGGGCACACAGATACGCAGTATTTT. Its protein product is CASSSSRTGGHTDTQYF. V gene TRBV18 combines with J gene TRBJ2-3; 8 bases agree with TRBD2. CDR1 and CDR2 from the germline V gene are KGHSH and LQKENI. V trimming: 5 bases; J trimming: 2 bases; junction bases outside the gene matches: 12. The CDR3 covers 17 residues.

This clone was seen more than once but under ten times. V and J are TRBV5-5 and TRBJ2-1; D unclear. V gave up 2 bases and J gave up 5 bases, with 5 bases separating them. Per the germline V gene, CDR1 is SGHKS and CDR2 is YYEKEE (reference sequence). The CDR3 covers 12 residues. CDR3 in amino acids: CASSFFDNEQFF. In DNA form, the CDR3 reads TGTGCCAGCAGCTTCTTTGACAATGAGCAGTTCTTC. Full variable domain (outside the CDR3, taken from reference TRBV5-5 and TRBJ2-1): DAGVTQSPTHLIKTRGQQVTLRCSPISGHKSVSWYQQVLGQGPQFIFQYYEKEERGRGNFPDRFSARQFPNYSSELNVNALLLGDSALYLCASSFFDNEQFFGPGTRLTVL.